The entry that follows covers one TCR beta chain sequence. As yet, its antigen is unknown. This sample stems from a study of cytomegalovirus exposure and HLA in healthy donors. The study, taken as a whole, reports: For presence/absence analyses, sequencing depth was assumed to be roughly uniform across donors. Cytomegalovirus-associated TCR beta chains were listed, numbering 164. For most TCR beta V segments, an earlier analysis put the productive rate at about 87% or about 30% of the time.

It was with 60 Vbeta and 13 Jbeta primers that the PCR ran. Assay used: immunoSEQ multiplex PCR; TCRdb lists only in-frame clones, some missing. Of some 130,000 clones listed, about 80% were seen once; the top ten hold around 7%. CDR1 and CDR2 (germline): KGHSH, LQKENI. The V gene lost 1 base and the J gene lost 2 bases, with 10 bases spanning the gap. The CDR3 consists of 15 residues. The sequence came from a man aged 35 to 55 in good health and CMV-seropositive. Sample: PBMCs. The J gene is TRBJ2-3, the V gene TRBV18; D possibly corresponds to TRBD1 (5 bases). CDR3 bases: TGTGCCAGCTCACCACTCCAGGGATACACAGATACGCAGTATTTT. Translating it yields CASSPLQGYTDTQYF.